The T cell receptor beta chain described here comes from a study of blood T cell repertoires in COVID-19 (dated by TCRdb to about 2020). With regard to the full study: The collaborator samples originated in the United States, Italy and Spain and spanned the acute and convalescent phases of COVID-19. The material from the prospective study consisted of cDNA or gDNA derived from T cells, B-cell-depleted T cells, or PBMCs. Subjects who had been exposed to COVID-19, were actively infected with it, or had recovered from it provided the deeply sampled blood TCRbeta repertoires that made up the dataset. The repertoires were made available in a free public database intended to serve as a resource for research on the immune response to SARS-CoV-2. Samples came from the ongoing ImmuneRACE study (first 160 participants) plus 1,254 subjects from 6 global collaborators. A de-identified subject ID, COVID-19 status, age in years and sex were almost always included in the sample metadata. Where available, HLA class I and class II types were taken from metadata supplied by the sample provider and were not determined by assay-based typing.

Here is what the overall study found, with its caveats: How much clinical and demographic metadata was included differed by source and by participant, and the metadata was provided uncurated.

Here V drops 4 bases and J drops 8 bases, and the junction holds 8 bases not matched to any gene. From cysteine to phenylalanine, the CDR3 is 16 amino acids long. Only the CDR3 DNA is retained, 48 bases long and in frame from the first base. Based on the germline V gene (reference sequence), the CDR1 and CDR2 sequences are SGHNT and YYREEE. Enrolling through a virtual design, the prospective study's participants ranged in age from roughly 18 to 100 years and lived across approximately 25 United States geographic areas. To assign participants to cohorts, the prospective study relied on clinical history that participants themselves reported in a screening survey and a study questionnaire. For ImmuneRACE Cohort 3, a participant was defined as recovered based on two consecutive negative NP/OP PCR tests, clearance by a healthcare professional, or resolution of symptoms. In the prospective study, whole blood, serum and a nasopharyngeal or oropharyngeal swab were collected from each participant by mobile phlebotomists. Additional blood draws and questionnaires over a roughly two-month period could optionally be provided by prospective study participants. Before DNA extraction, blood samples from the prospective study were shipped at room temperature or frozen.

TCRbeta CDR3 regions were amplified from genomic DNA by means of the immunoSEQ Assay, a bias-controlled multiplex PCR. From the authors' description of their analysis: The number of nucleated cells in each sample was estimated by amplification of reference gene primers within the assay. To quantify the absolute abundance of each unique TCRbeta CDR3 rearrangement, sequence reads were collapsed and filtered. For each sample, productive Simpson clonality was calculated as the square root of Simpson's diversity index across productive rearrangements. TCRdb took this table from immuneACCESS and kept in-frame rearrangements with V and J called. Such tables lack part of the clones; where checked against another copy, unresolved V genes explain under half of the gap, and the rest is unexplained. That table gives V, J and clone size, and the DNA gave D and trimming. Within this sample are roughly 280,000 clones, with 80% to 90% of them counted one time only. The ten most abundant clones make up around 2% of the sample.

Comments on this clone: It lacks a known antigen. One base away there is no much larger clone; base qualities are not given.

The sequence came from a woman aged 18-29 years who had recovered from COVID-19. The V and J segments used are TRBV5-4 and TRBJ2-3, with 15 middle bases fitting TRBD2. Sample: PBMCs or T cells enriched from blood (not recorded which). CDR3 region: CASSPGTSGGRATQYF. The DNA is as follows: TGTGCCAGCAGCCCTGGGACTAGCGGGGGGCGAGCTACGCAGTATTTT.